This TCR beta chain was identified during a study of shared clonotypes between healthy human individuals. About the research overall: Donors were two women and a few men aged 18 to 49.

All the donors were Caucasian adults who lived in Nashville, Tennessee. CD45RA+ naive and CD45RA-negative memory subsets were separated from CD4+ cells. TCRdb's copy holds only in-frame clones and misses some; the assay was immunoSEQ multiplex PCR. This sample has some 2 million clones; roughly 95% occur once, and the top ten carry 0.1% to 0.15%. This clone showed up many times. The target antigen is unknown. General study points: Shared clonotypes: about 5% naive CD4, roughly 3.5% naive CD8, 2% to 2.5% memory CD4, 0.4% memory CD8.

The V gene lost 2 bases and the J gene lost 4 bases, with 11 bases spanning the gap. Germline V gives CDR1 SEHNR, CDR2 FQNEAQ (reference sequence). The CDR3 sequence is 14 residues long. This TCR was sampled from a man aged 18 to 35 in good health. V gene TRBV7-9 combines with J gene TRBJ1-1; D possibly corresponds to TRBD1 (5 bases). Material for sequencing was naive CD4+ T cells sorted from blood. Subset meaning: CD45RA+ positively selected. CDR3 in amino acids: CASSLRPGGTEAFF. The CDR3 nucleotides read TGTGCCAGCAGCTTACGCCCGGGGGGCACTGAAGCTTTCTTT.